This record covers a single T cell receptor (beta chain). This entry belongs to a study of untreated major depressive disorder. Method: immunoSEQ multiplex PCR; TCRdb's copy keeps in-frame clones and lacks some. The sample holds roughly 22,000 clones, 85% to 90% seen once. From thawed PBMCs, CD4+ T cells were purified by negative selection. Specimen: CD4+ T cells from PBMCs. The receptor's source is a middle-aged woman in good health.

CDR3 sequence reads: CASSLKVGYGYTF. The DNA for the CDR3 is TGTGCCAGCAGCTTAAAGGTGGGCTATGGCTACACCTTC. This chain joins TRBV5-4 and TRBJ1-2; D is unclear. V lost 2 bases and J lost 4, with 9 bases in between. Per the germline V gene, CDR1 is SGHNT and CDR2 is YYREEE (reference sequence). The length of the CDR3 is 13 residues.